This T cell receptor (beta chain) was retrieved from a study of cytotoxic CD8 clonotypes in ibrutinib-treated CLL. A note on this clone: The antigen is not known.

Clones were read by immunoSEQ multiplex PCR, and TCRdb kept only the in-frame ones, dropping some. The sample has around 300,000 clones; just under 80% are singletons. Study-wide points: Sampling times, which were not matched between the groups, differed between sustained-remission patients and progressing patients. Clonality went higher at ibrutinib response and then dropped back toward baseline at progression. Baseline clonality, higher than in age-matched healthy donors, tracked circulating CD8+ T-cell counts. Public clonotypes (which were uncommon) either contracted or remained stable on treatment.

The material sequenced was PBMCs, taken before ibrutinib treatment. The receptor was isolated from a human donor with chronic lymphocytic leukemia.

CDR3 sequence: CASSPQQGQGVYGYTF. In DNA, the CDR3 is TGTGCCAGCTCACCTCAGCAGGGACAGGGGGTTTATGGCTACACCTTC. This sequence joins TRBV18 and TRBJ1-2; 11 bases map to TRBD1. J lost 5 bases, V lost 3 bases, and 8 bases had no gene match. CDR1 is KGHSH, CDR2 LQKENI, per germline. CDR3 length: 16 residues.